One and the same sample provided the 27 T cell receptor beta chains below, sequenced in a study of PD-1 and CTLA-4 blockade in melanoma. TCRdb keeps only in-frame clones here, not all; method: immunoSEQ multiplex PCR. This table holds approximately 17,000 clones, 70% to 80% found once. The sequencing here drew on CD8+ T cells from peripheral blood, taken from a patient given anti-PD-1 treatment. Receptor source: a human donor with melanoma.

V gene TRBV24-1 combines with J gene TRBJ2-2, with 7 bases lining up with TRBD1. Trimming took 2 bases from V and 3 from J; bases not matched to a gene: 8. Germline loops: CDR1 KGHDR, CDR2 SFDVKD. The CDR3 has 17 amino acids. In nucleotides, the CDR3 is TGTGCCACCAGTGATTCCGAGGGGGCGCTGCACACCGGGGAGCTGTTTTTT. Protein sequence: CATSDSEGALHTGELFF.

The rearrangement uses TRBV30 and TRBJ1-5, with TRBD1 as a possible D gene (6 bases). V shed 2 bases and J shed 2 bases, with 10 bases lying between them. Germline CDR1 reads GTSNPN; CDR2 reads SVGIG (reference sequence). The CDR3 loop spans 14 amino acids. CDR3 sequence: CAWSQGYGNQPQHF. DNA of the CDR3: TGTGCCTGGAGTCAGGGGTATGGCAATCAGCCCCAGCATTTT. The full variable domain, with the rest looked up from reference TRBV30 and TRBJ1-5, is SQTIHQWPATLVQPVGSPLSLECTVEGTSNPNLYWYRQAAGRGLQLLFYSVGIGQISSEVPQNLSASRPQDRQFILSSKKLLLSDSGFYLCAWSQGYGNQPQHFGDGTRLSIL.

This clone was counted between two and nine times. This rearrangement joins TRBV29-1 to TRBJ2-5; 12 bases are shared with TRBD2. There are 16 residues in the CDR3. Trimming removed 0 bases from V and 6 bases from J; junction bases left unmatched: 8. Germline-derived CDR1 and CDR2 are SQVTM and ANQGSEA. This CDR3 is CSVEDASGGAVKTQYF. The CDR3 region has the DNA TGCAGCGTTGAAGACGCTAGCGGGGGGGCCGTCAAGACCCAGTACTTC. The full variable domain, completed using reference TRBV29-1 and TRBJ2-5, is SAVISQKPSRDICQRGTSLTIQCQVDSQVTMMFWYRQQPGQSLTLIATANQGSEATYESGFVIDKFPISRPNLTFSTLTVSNMSPEDSSIYLCSVEDASGGAVKTQYFGPGTRLLVL.

The chain combines TRBV5-6 with TRBJ1-1; D might be TRBD1 (6 bases). The V gene's germline CDR1 is SGHDT and CDR2 YYEEEE. The length of the CDR3 is 15 residues. Between the trimmed V and J ends, which lost 4 bases and 0 bases, there was a span of 13 bases. This CDR3 is CASSLGGVMNTEAFF. CDR3 in DNA: TGTGCCAGCAGCCTAGGGGGTGTCATGAACACTGAAGCTTTCTTT.

This clone occurred once. The CDR3 reads CASSFPGGRGTEAFF. The CDR3, as DNA: TGTGCCAGCAGTTTTCCAGGGGGCAGAGGGACTGAAGCTTTCTTT. The genes are TRBV6-6 and TRBJ1-1, with TRBD1 matching over 8 bases. This CDR3 comprises 15 residues. CDR1 is MNHNY and CDR2 is SVGAGI in the germline V gene (reference sequence). With V trimmed by 4 bases and J by 5 bases, 9 bases remained unmatched.

The chain has TRBV24-1 and TRBJ2-1; D is unclear. The CDR3 covers 13 residues. In germline, CDR1 is KGHDR, CDR2 SFDVKD. Trimming took 2 bases from V and 6 from J, leaving 7 bases between them. The CDR3 loop reads CATSDSGRNEQFF. CDR3 in DNA: TGTGCCACCAGTGATTCCGGACGCAATGAGCAGTTCTTC.

This clone was seen a handful of times. The chain joins TRBV9 to TRBJ1-2; D might be TRBD1 (5 bases). CDR3 length: 14 residues. CDR1 and CDR2 from the germline V gene are SGDLS and YYNGEE. V lost 0 bases and J lost 4, with 10 bases in between. CDR3 region: CASSVGRESYGYTF. The DNA for the CDR3 is TGTGCCAGCAGCGTAGGCAGGGAAAGCTATGGCTACACCTTC.

This clone appeared once. The genes are TRBV30 and TRBJ1-3, with a tentative D call TRBD1 (6 bases). Per germline, CDR1 GTSNPN and CDR2 SVGIG (reference sequence). The CDR3 spans 15 residues. The V end lost 2 bases, the J end lost 0 bases, and 11 bases lay between the germline ends. Here the CDR3 DNA reads TGTGCCTGGAGTCCGGGGGGCAGCTCTGGAAACACCATATATTTT. This codes for CAWSPGGSSGNTIYF. Supplemented by reference TRBV30 and TRBJ1-3, the full variable domain reads SQTIHQWPATLVQPVGSPLSLECTVEGTSNPNLYWYRQAAGRGLQLLFYSVGIGQISSEVPQNLSASRPQDRQFILSSKKLLLSDSGFYLCAWSPGGSSGNTIYFGEGSWLTVV.

This clone was counted between two and nine times. The chain has TRBV12-3 or TRBV12-4 and TRBJ1-2; tentatively, D is TRBD1 (5 bases). The CDR3 is 12 residues long. With 9 bases removed from V and 7 bases from J, the gap between germline ends came to 15 bases. In DNA, the CDR3 is TGTGCCAGTCGTGGGGACCCGGTTGGCTACACCTTC. It translates to CASRGDPVGYTF.

The genes are TRBV6-5 and TRBJ2-7, with unresolved D. Trimming removed 4 bases from V and 2 bases from J, with 12 bases in between. Germline values: CDR1 MNHEY, CDR2 SVGAGI. This CDR3 is 14 amino acids long. The CDR3 loop reads CASSLESSAYEQYF. The CDR3, as DNA: TGTGCCAGCAGTTTGGAGAGCTCAGCCTACGAGCAGTACTTC.

The chain has TRBV9 and TRBJ1-2; D is ambiguous. The CDR3 runs to 11 residues. Germline CDR1 SGDLS, CDR2 YYNGEE. V lost 4 bases, J lost 8 bases, and 9 bases lay in between. CDR3 in amino acids: CASSTLGGYTF. The CDR3 DNA reads as TGTGCCAGCAGCACCTTGGGGGGCTACACCTTC.

In its sample, this clone was seen a few times. The V call is TRBV6-5, the J call TRBJ1-4; D is ambiguous. Germline CDR1 is MNHEY and CDR2 is SVGAGI. CDR3 length: 14 amino acids. V lost 5 bases, J lost 0 bases, and 7 bases lay in between. This CDR3 reads CASSQVPTNEKLFF. The CDR3 nucleotides are TGTGCCAGCAGTCAGGTCCCAACTAATGAAAAACTGTTTTTT.

This clone turned up a few times. The J gene is TRBJ1-4, the V gene TRBV7-9; D unclear. This CDR3 has 14 residues. In germline, CDR1 is SEHNR, CDR2 FQNEAQ (reference sequence). The V end was cut by 7 bases, the J end by 3 bases, with 12 bases between. This CDR3 is CASIRNGANEKLFF. As DNA, the CDR3 is TGTGCCAGCATCCGGAATGGGGCTAATGAAAAACTGTTTTTT.

The rearrangement uses TRBV6-5 and TRBJ1-2, with D tentatively TRBD1 (5 bases). The germline CDR1 and CDR2 sequences are MNHEY and SVGAGI. The CDR3 sequence is 14 residues long. The germline V and J ends were trimmed by 7 bases and 4 bases, with 16 bases remaining between them. CDR3 nucleotide sequence: TGTGCCAGCACCGAAGGGGAGGGACTCTATGGCTACACCTTC. Its protein is CASTEGEGLYGYTF.

The V and J genes are TRBV19 and TRBJ1-1; 10 nucleotides align to TRBD1. The germline CDR1 and CDR2 sequences are LNHDA and SQIVND (reference sequence). CDR3 length: 18 amino acids. V was clipped by 6 bases and J by 1 base; unmatched bases: 14. The CDR3 sequence is CASSRPDRGRLENTEAFF. CDR3 bases: TGTGCCAGTAGCAGGCCCGACAGGGGGCGCTTAGAGAACACTGAAGCTTTCTTT. Together with reference TRBV19 and TRBJ1-1, the CDR3 gives the full variable domain: DGGITQSPKYLFRKEGQNVTLSCEQNLNHDAMYWYRQDPGQGLRLIYYSQIVNDFQKGDIAEGYSVSREKKESFPLTVTSAQKNPTAFYLCASSRPDRGRLENTEAFFGQGTRLTVV.

The CDR3 region is CASSLGTGLDGEQYF. The CDR3 DNA is TGTGCCAGCAGCCTGGGGACAGGTTTAGACGGCGAGCAGTACTTC. The chain has TRBV11-3 and TRBJ2-7; 8 bases agree with TRBD1. The CDR3 extends over 15 amino acids. V lost 5 bases to trimming and J lost 6 bases; unmatched junction nucleotides: 12. CDR1 SGHNT and CDR2 YENEEA come from the germline V gene.

The chain links TRBV7-9 to TRBJ2-5, with D possibly being TRBD1 (6 bases). The V and J ends lost 2 bases and 1 base respectively, with 8 bases between them. This CDR3 has 14 residues. The germline gives CDR1 SEHNR, CDR2 FQNEAQ (reference sequence). CDR3 DNA sequence: TGTGCCAGCAGCTTATCAGGGGTCCAAGAGACCCAGTACTTC. Residues: CASSLSGVQETQYF. The whole variable domain, filled in from reference TRBV7-9 and TRBJ2-5, reads DTGVSQNPRHKITKRGQNVTFRCDPISEHNRLYWYRQTLGQGPEFLTYFQNEAQLEKSRLLSDRFSAERPKGSFSTLEIQRTEQGDSAMYLCASSLSGVQETQYFGPGTRLLVL.

The gene calls are TRBV5-1 and TRBJ2-1, with D perhaps matching TRBD2 (6 bases). The CDR3 extends over 17 amino acids. In germline, CDR1 is SGHRS, CDR2 YFSETQ. V was shortened by 3 bases and J by 4 bases, with 20 bases between the two germline ends. The CDR3 loop reads CASSSGLSGERYNEQFF. In DNA, the CDR3 is TGCGCCAGCAGCTCGGGCCTCTCGGGGGAACGATACAATGAGCAGTTCTTC.

V is TRBV30 and J is TRBJ1-2, with D unclear. V lost 6 bases and J lost 4, with 18 bases in between. Germline V CDR1 and CDR2: GTSNPN, SVGIG (reference sequence). The CDR3 runs 14 residues. Here the CDR3 DNA reads TGTGCCTGTATCCTTCAGACGGACGGCTATGGCTACACCTTC. Translated, it gives CACILQTDGYGYTF.

CDR3 in amino acids: CASSLESAGGIETQYF. CDR3 sequence (DNA): TGTGCCAGCAGCTTAGAGTCCGCGGGAGGAATAGAGACCCAGTACTTC. This chain joins TRBV11-3 and TRBJ2-5, with 8 bases aligning to TRBD2. The CDR3 covers 16 residues. Losses at the gene ends were 0 bases for V and 4 bases for J; bases not matched to a gene: 7. Germline V gene sequence: CDR1 SGHNT, CDR2 YENEEA. Variable domain in full (rest from reference TRBV11-3 and TRBJ2-5): EAGVVQSPRYKIIEKKQPVAFWCNPISGHNTLYWYLQNLGQGPELLIRYENEEAVDDSQLPKDRFSAERLKGVDSTLKIQPAELGDSAVYLCASSLESAGGIETQYFGPGTRLLVL.

The chain employs TRBV27 and TRBJ1-3; D is ambiguous. V lost 5 bases to trimming and J lost 3 bases, with 17 bases between them. The CDR3 covers 16 residues. The V gene's germline CDR1 is MNHEY and CDR2 SMNVEV (reference sequence). CDR3 nucleotide sequence: TGTGCCAGCAGTCCAAGATCGGACCTCTTTGGAAACACCATATATTTT. It yields the protein CASSPRSDLFGNTIYF.

A remark on this clone: One end of the junction is discordant with germline, which a read error may explain. The genes are TRBV5-4 and TRBJ1-4; 9 bases are shared with TRBD1. The CDR3 spans 15 residues. Germline CDR1 and CDR2: SGHNT and YYREEE (reference sequence). CDR3 nucleotides: TGTGCCAGCAGCCCCCGGACAGGGGATTACCCCCGGTTGGTTTTT. This codes for CASSPRTGDYPRLVF.

The rearrangement links TRBV27 to TRBJ2-7; D uncertain. V was trimmed by 6 bases and J by 2 bases, leaving 11 bases between them. The CDR3 contains 13 residues. Germline values: CDR1 MNHEY, CDR2 SMNVEV (reference sequence). DNA of the CDR3: TGTGCCAGCAGCCTCCTCGGGCCCTACGAGCAGTACTTC. Encoded protein: CASSLLGPYEQYF.

The chain combines TRBV7-9 with TRBJ2-6; D uncertain. Deletions cut 6 bases from V and 0 bases from J, with 18 bases between. Germline assignment: CDR1 SEHNR and CDR2 FQNEAQ (reference sequence). There are 18 residues in the CDR3. In nucleotides, the CDR3 is TGTGCCAGCAGTTCCTTGGTCGGCGCCTACTCTGGGGCCAACGTCCTGACTTTC. Protein: CASSSLVGAYSGANVLTF.

This clone was seen a single time. This rearrangement joins TRBV10-1 to TRBJ2-5; TRBD1 matches at 9 bases. The CDR3 is made up of 14 amino acids. With V trimmed by 4 bases and J by 5 bases, 5 bases remained unmatched. Germline CDR1 and CDR2: WNHNN and SYGVQD (reference sequence). CDR3 residues: CASSAGTGRETQYF. The DNA of the CDR3 is TGCGCCAGCAGTGCAGGGACAGGGAGGGAGACCCAGTACTTC.

This chain connects TRBV2 to TRBJ2-7; TRBD1 is a possible D gene (6 bases). The germline V gene has CDR1 SNHLY and CDR2 FYNNEI. Trimming stripped 3 bases from V and 3 bases from J, with 12 bases between. The CDR3 runs to 14 residues. CDR3 sequence reads: CASSDGQIFYEQYF. Written as DNA, the CDR3 is TGTGCCAGCAGTGACGGACAGATTTTCTACGAGCAGTACTTC.

The chain recombines TRBV6-4 with TRBJ2-3, with no clear D. V dropped 3 bases and J dropped 0 bases, with 10 bases sitting between them. This CDR3 comprises 15 residues. CDR1 and CDR2 from the germline V gene are MRHNA and SNTAGT. The CDR3, as DNA: TGTGCCAGCAGTGAGTACAGAAGTAGCACAGATACGCAGTATTTT. Amino acids: CASSEYRSSTDTQYF.